A single sample gave rise to the 25 T cell receptor beta chains below, sequenced in a study of cytomegalovirus exposure and HLA in healthy donors. Primers included in the PCR were 60 Vbeta and 13 Jbeta primers. Clones were read by immunoSEQ multiplex PCR, and TCRdb kept only the in-frame ones, dropping some. This table holds 150,000 to 200,000 clones, about 80% found once. Sequenced material: PBMCs. The receptor set was obtained from a woman between 25 and 40 years old in good health and CMV-seropositive.

This chain links TRBV6-6 with TRBJ1-1; D is undetermined. Germline V gene data show CDR1 as MNHNY and CDR2 as SVGAGI (reference sequence). The CDR3 contains 14 residues. V was clipped by 1 base and J by 1 base, with 7 bases between them. This CDR3 reads CASSYYLKNTEAFF. The CDR3 nucleotides are TGTGCCAGCAGTTACTATTTAAAGAACACTGAAGCTTTCTTT.

The chain employs TRBV4-3 and TRBJ2-7, with TRBD2 matching 8 bases. The junction had 10 bases not matched to a gene; V was cut back by 6 bases and J by 3 bases. CDR1 is LGHNA, CDR2 YSLEER, per germline. This CDR3 contains 15 residues. CDR3 DNA: TGCGCCAGCAGTCCTAGGTCTAGCGGGTACTACGAGCAGTACTTC. This sequence encodes CASSPRSSGYYEQYF.

The chain employs TRBV4-3 and TRBJ1-6, with 9 bases identical to TRBD1. The V segment lost 4 bases and the J segment 10 bases; nucleotides outside the gene matches: 5. Germline CDR1 and CDR2: LGHNA and YSLEER. The CDR3 spans 14 residues. The DNA of the CDR3 is TGCGCCAGCAGCCCACAGGGGGCGAAGTCACCCCTCCACTTT. Its translation is CASSPQGAKSPLHF.

This clone was seen a handful of times. The chain couples TRBV28 to TRBJ2-6; TRBD1 agrees at 7 bases. J gave up 0 bases and V 1 base, and 3 bases lay outside the gene matches. This CDR3 comprises 17 residues. Germline V CDR1 and CDR2: MDHEN, SYDVKM. The CDR3 nucleotides are TGTGCCAGCAGTTTATCGGGACAGCTCTCTGGGGCCAACGTCCTGACTTTC. It specifies CASSLSGQLSGANVLTF.

The chain employs TRBV29-1 and TRBJ1-2; D remains ambiguous. Trimming took off 8 bases at V and 2 bases at J, with 21 bases between the two ends. CDR3 length: 15 amino acids. Germline-derived CDR1 and CDR2 are SQVTM and ANQGSEA. CDR3 amino acids: CSTYRHSYPNYGYTF. In nucleotides, the CDR3 is TGCAGCACCTACAGACACAGTTACCCGAACTATGGCTACACCTTC.

The genes are TRBV10-3 and TRBJ2-1, with 7 bases that match TRBD2. With 10 bases clipped from V and 4 bases from J, the junction kept 13 bases outside the gene matches. The CDR3 has 15 amino acids. Germline V gene data show CDR1 as ENHRY and CDR2 as SYGVKD. The CDR3 region has the DNA TGTGCCACCCCGAGTGCGGGAGTCTTATACAATGAGCAGTTCTTC. Amino acids: CATPSAGVLYNEQFF.

The V call is TRBV7-2, the J call TRBJ2-3; D call uncertain. With 5 bases removed from V and 7 bases from J, the gap between germline ends came to 7 bases. The length of the CDR3 is 11 residues. Germline V gene sequence: CDR1 SGHTA, CDR2 FQGNSA. CDR3 in amino acids: CASSPLNTQYF. CDR3 nucleotide sequence: TGTGCCAGCAGCCCACTTAATACGCAGTATTTT. Full variable domain (outside the CDR3, taken from reference TRBV7-2 and TRBJ2-3): GAGVSQSPSNKVTEKGKDVELRCDPISGHTALYWYRQSLGQGLEFLIYFQGNSAPDKSGLPSDRFSAERTGGSVSTLTIQRTQQEDSAVYLCASSPLNTQYFGPGTRLTVL.

This clone was seen only a few times. This sequence joins TRBV5-6 and TRBJ2-5, with a tentative D call TRBD2 (6 bases). TRBJ2-7 explains the end of the DNA better; the J call may be wrong. This CDR3 contains 15 residues. Germline loops: CDR1 SGHDT, CDR2 YYEEEE. The CDR3, as DNA: TGTGCCAGCAGCTCGACCGGGATCGGGGGTTACGAGCAGTACTTC. This translates into CASSSTGIGGYEQYF.

The CDR3 DNA is TGCGCCAGCAGCCAAGAGGGGGCTGGCACAGATACGCAGTATTTT. Its protein is CASSQEGAGTDTQYF. The gene calls are TRBV4-3 and TRBJ2-3, with a tentative D call TRBD1 (6 bases). Trimming removed 0 bases from V and 1 base from J, with 8 bases in between. CDR3 size: 15 residues. Germline loops: CDR1 LGHNA, CDR2 YSLEER.

This chain joins TRBV5-1 and TRBJ2-1, with D maybe TRBD2 (7 bases). Germline V gene lookup returns CDR1 SGHRS and CDR2 YFSETQ. This CDR3 is 15 amino acids long. Trimming took off 3 bases at V and 8 bases at J, with 18 bases between the two ends. DNA for the CDR3: TGCGCCAGCAGCTCTAGGGGGGGGCCGGCGGATGAGCAGTTCTTC. This encodes CASSSRGGPADEQFF.

This chain uses TRBV7-8 with TRBJ2-7, with TRBD1 matching 9 bases. The CDR3 is 15 residues long. The germline V gene has CDR1 SGHVS and CDR2 FQNEAQ. V was clipped by 0 bases and J by 4 bases; unmatched bases: 4. The CDR3 nucleotides read TGTGCCAGCAGCTTAGCCCTACAGGGGGCATACGAGCAGTACTTC. Translated, it gives CASSLALQGAYEQYF. Variable domain in full (rest from reference TRBV7-8 and TRBJ2-7): GAGVSQSPRYKVAKRGQDVALRCDPISGHVSLFWYQQALGQGPEFLTYFQNEAQLDKSGLPSDRFFAERPEGSVSTLKIQRTQQEDSAVYLCASSLALQGAYEQYFGPGTRLTVT.

The chain uses TRBV11-2 and TRBJ2-3, with D possibly TRBD2 on 6 matching bases. V shed 5 bases and J shed 1 base, with 10 bases lying between them. The CDR3 contains 14 residues. CDR1 SGHAT and CDR2 FQNNGV come from the germline V gene. The CDR3 protein is CASSVGLRTDTQYF. In nucleotides, the CDR3 is TGTGCCAGCAGCGTGGGACTTCGCACAGATACGCAGTATTTT. Supplemented by reference TRBV11-2 and TRBJ2-3, the full variable domain reads EAGVAQSPRYKIIEKRQSVAFWCNPISGHATLYWYQQILGQGPKLLIQFQNNGVVDDSQLPKDRFSAERLKGVDSTLKIQPAKLEDSAVYLCASSVGLRTDTQYFGPGTRLTVL.

The genes are TRBV7-9 and TRBJ2-7, with D tentatively TRBD2 (6 bases). The CDR3 totals 14 residues. Germline V gene lookup returns CDR1 SEHNR and CDR2 FQNEAQ (reference sequence). Trimming pared 5 bases from V and 3 bases from J, leaving 14 bases between. The CDR3 nucleotides are TGTGCCAGCAGCGGGCAGGCGGGGATCTACGAGCAGTACTTC. Its translation: CASSGQAGIYEQYF.

This rearrangement joins TRBV5-1 to TRBJ1-2, with a possible D match to TRBD1 (5 bases). This CDR3 comprises 13 residues. Germline CDR1 reads SGHRS; CDR2 reads YFSETQ. V gave up 3 bases and J gave up 2 bases, with 8 bases separating them. As DNA, the CDR3 is TGCGCCAGCAGCTCGACAGTGAACTATGGCTACACCTTC. Its protein product is CASSSTVNYGYTF.

The chain uses TRBV29-1 and TRBJ1-2; no clear D. The germline CDR1 and CDR2 sequences are SQVTM and ANQGSEA. The CDR3 has 15 amino acids. Trimming left V 0 bases short and J 0 bases short, with 11 bases between. The CDR3 is CSVEEQPESNYGYTF. CDR3 sequence (DNA): TGCAGCGTTGAAGAACAGCCAGAATCTAACTATGGCTACACCTTC.

This clone was detected once. The chain has TRBV9 and TRBJ2-2; the match to TRBD2 covers 9 bases. This CDR3 has 16 residues. CDR1 is SGDLS and CDR2 is YYNGEE in the germline V gene. The ends lost 0 bases at V and 4 bases at J; junction bases unmatched: 4. This CDR3 reads CASSVVAGGFTGELFF. In nucleotides, the CDR3 is TGTGCCAGCAGCGTAGTCGCGGGAGGGTTCACCGGGGAGCTGTTTTTT. Combining the CDR3 with reference TRBV9 and TRBJ2-2 gives the whole variable domain DSGVTQTPKHLITATGQRVTLRCSPRSGDLSVYWYQQSLDQGLQFLIQYYNGEERAKGNILERFSAQQFPDLHSELNLSSLELGDSALYFCASSVVAGGFTGELFFGEGSRLTVL.

V and J are TRBV30 and TRBJ1-1; the match to TRBD1 covers 7 bases. The junction had 5 bases not matched to a gene; V was cut back by 5 bases and J by 2 bases. Germline assignment: CDR1 GTSNPN and CDR2 SVGIG (reference sequence). CDR3 size: 13 residues. CDR3 loop: CAWDRQGNTEAFF. The CDR3 nucleotides read TGTGCCTGGGATCGACAGGGTAACACTGAAGCTTTCTTT.

The chain uses TRBV11-2 and TRBJ1-1; D remains ambiguous. Per the germline V gene, CDR1 is SGHAT and CDR2 is FQNNGV. The CDR3 covers 14 residues. V was shortened by 1 base and J by 0 bases, with 6 bases between the two germline ends. The CDR3 protein is CASSLGVMNTEAFF. CDR3 coding DNA: TGTGCCAGCAGCTTAGGCGTCATGAACACTGAAGCTTTCTTT.

J is TRBJ2-7 and V is TRBV5-4; 8 bases align to TRBD2. The V segment lost 0 bases and the J segment 0 bases; nucleotides outside the gene matches: 2. This CDR3 comprises 15 residues. From germline, CDR1 is SGHNT and CDR2 YYREEE (reference sequence). The CDR3 region has the DNA TGTGCCAGCAGCTTGGCACTAGCGGCCTCCTACGAGCAGTACTTC. Encoded protein: CASSLALAASYEQYF.

This chain uses TRBV2 with TRBJ1-3, with 7 bases lining up with TRBD1. The CDR3 consists of 16 residues. The germline CDR1 and CDR2 sequences are SNHLY and FYNNEI. V lost 5 bases, J lost 4 bases, and 11 bases stayed unmatched. The CDR3 loop reads CASSRQGGPGGNTIYF. The CDR3 coding sequence is TGTGCCAGCAGTCGACAGGGCGGCCCGGGGGGAAACACCATATATTTT.

The chain couples TRBV19 to TRBJ2-7; 8 nucleotides line up with TRBD1. Per germline, CDR1 LNHDA and CDR2 SQIVND (reference sequence). The CDR3 consists of 15 residues. Germline trimming cut 7 bases from V and 0 bases from J; bases unmatched to any gene: 8. The CDR3 DNA reads TGTGCCAGTAAGAGGGGACAGGATAACTCCTACGAGCAGTACTTC. It yields the protein CASKRGQDNSYEQYF. Filled out from reference TRBV19 and TRBJ2-7, the complete variable domain reads DGGITQSPKYLFRKEGQNVTLSCEQNLNHDAMYWYRQDPGQGLRLIYYSQIVNDFQKGDIAEGYSVSREKKESFPLTVTSAQKNPTAFYLCASKRGQDNSYEQYFGPGTRLTVT.

This clone was seen more than once but under ten times. The rearrangement links TRBV30 to TRBJ2-7; 9 bases fit TRBD2. Germline V CDR1 and CDR2: GTSNPN, SVGIG (reference sequence). The V and J ends lost 6 bases and 0 bases, in that order; junction bases with no gene match: 6. The length of the CDR3 is 14 residues. CDR3 residues: CACPLAGSSYEQYF. DNA for the CDR3: TGTGCCTGCCCCCTAGCGGGGAGCTCCTACGAGCAGTACTTC.

The V and J genes are TRBV19 and TRBJ1-1, with TRBD1 identical over 7 bases. Germline-derived CDR1 and CDR2 are LNHDA and SQIVND (reference sequence). V trimming: 10 bases; J trimming: 2 bases; junction bases outside the gene matches: 7. There are 13 residues in the CDR3. This CDR3 is CATSDRPNTEAFF. The CDR3 DNA reads as TGTGCCACCTCGGACAGGCCCAACACTGAAGCTTTCTTT. Combining the CDR3 with reference TRBV19 and TRBJ1-1 gives the whole variable domain DGGITQSPKYLFRKEGQNVTLSCEQNLNHDAMYWYRQDPGQGLRLIYYSQIVNDFQKGDIAEGYSVSREKKESFPLTVTSAQKNPTAFYLCATSDRPNTEAFFGQGTRLTVV.

The chain links TRBV28 to TRBJ2-7; possibly TRBD2 for D (6 bases). V lost 7 bases and J 0 bases, leaving 16 bases between the germline ends. Germline V lookup: CDR1 MDHEN, CDR2 SYDVKM. The CDR3 spans 15 residues. In nucleotides, the CDR3 is TGTGCCAGCACCACGGGCGGGATACTCTCCTACGAGCAGTACTTC. This codes for CASTTGGILSYEQYF.

This chain uses TRBV7-2 with TRBJ2-7; 10 nucleotides match TRBD2. The CDR3 runs to 15 residues. The junction had 7 bases not matched to a gene; V was cut back by 5 bases and J by 3 bases. The germline V gene encodes CDR1 SGHTA and CDR2 FQGNSA. CDR3 residues: CASSRDIAGGYEQYF. The CDR3 region has the DNA TGTGCCAGCAGCCGTGATATAGCGGGAGGCTACGAGCAGTACTTC.